The clone carrying this TCR beta chain was seen at least ten times. Its antigen is unidentified. These data originate in a study of molecular identifiers for immune sequencing clone quantification. Turning to the study itself: In replicates, the authors split RNA from roughly 20,000 or 100,000 naive CD8 cells five ways and sequenced four. The study's findings and limits: Clones exceeding 20 RNA copies carried over 97% of effector molecules but under 1% of naive-cell molecules.

Libraries of naive CD8 T cells were made from roughly 18,000 to 920,000 sorted cells. They used 10%, 30% or 50% RNA. As previously described, bulk TCR libraries were made using listed TCR primers. TCRdb re-derived calls from the PCR reads in MiXCR, one entry per CDR3 protein. The profile shows just under 650,000 distinct CDR3 sequences, just under 20% of them singletons. The sequencing input was naive CD8+ T cells from blood, with Jurkat cell RNA spiked in. Subset defined: FACS-sorted CD8+CD4-CCR7+CD45RA+ naive T cells. The sequence was obtained from a human donor in good health. Some libraries in this study had Jurkat cell RNA spiked in.

Written as DNA, the CDR3 is TGTGCCAGCAGCCGAACCATGGGGGGCACTGAAGCTTTCTTT. Translated: CASSRTMGGTEAFF. This chain connects TRBV7-2 to TRBJ1-1; possibly TRBD1 for D (5 bases). The V end was cut by 5 bases, the J end by 4 bases, with 14 bases between. Germline assignment: CDR1 SGHTA and CDR2 FQGNSA. The CDR3 totals 14 residues.